These T cell receptor beta chains were read from a single sample in a study of cytomegalovirus exposure and HLA in healthy donors. Assay: immunoSEQ multiplex PCR; the TCRdb copy retains only in-frame clones and omits some. The profile covers approximately 170,000 clones, with roughly 80% appearing a single time and about 2.4% taken by the ten largest. The sample was PBMCs. These receptors all stem from a male donor in good health and CMV-seronegative. Each CDR3 is given with its conserved first and last residue. D genes are given only for firm matches. Expanded clones get a size class; other rows say once, few or many, or leave the size out.

d_call | j_call | v_call | clone_size | cdr3_nt | cdr3_aa
- | TRBJ1-2 | TRBV5-1 | - | TGCGCCAGCAGCTTGGGTCGGGGGACTAACTATGGCTACACCTTC | CASSLGRGTNYGYTF
- | TRBJ2-1 | TRBV4-1 | - | TGCGCCAGCAGCCAAGATCACCCCCTGAGACTAGGGGATGAGCAGTTCTTC | CASSQDHPLRLGDEQFF
TRBD1 | TRBJ2-3 | TRBV4-1 | - | TGCGCCAGCAAGGACAGGGCGGATACGCAGTATTTT | CASKDRADTQYF
- | TRBJ1-1 | TRBV19 | - | TGTGCCAGTAGATCAGGGGTGGGGAGAGCTTTCTTT | CASRSGVGRAFF
- | TRBJ2-7 | TRBV5-6 | - | TGTGCCAGCAGCTCGGGTGGCCCTTACGAGCAGTACTTC | CASSSGGPYEQYF
TRBD2 | TRBJ2-7 | TRBV19 | - | TGTGCCAGTAGTATGACTAGCGGGGCGTCCTACGAGCAGTACTTC | CASSMTSGASYEQYF
- | TRBJ2-7 | TRBV4-3 | - | TGCGCCAGCAGCCTAAGACTGGGGAGGGAGCAGTACTTC | CASSLRLGREQYF
TRBD2 | TRBJ2-3 | TRBV29-1 | - | TGCAGCGTTGAGGCTAGCGGGAACCCAGATACGCAGTATTTT | CSVEASGNPDTQYF
TRBD2 | TRBJ2-1 | TRBV6-5 | - | TGTGCCAGCAGTTGGACTAGTTTTGCATCAATGAGGGAGCAGTTCTTC | CASSWTSFASMREQFF
- | TRBJ2-7 | TRBV5-1 | - | TGCGCCAGCAGCTTGGAAGGGACTCAAAGGGAGCAGTACTTC | CASSLEGTQREQYF
- | TRBJ2-2 | TRBV7-3 | - | TGTGCCAGCAGCTTAGGTTATGGCCCAAACACCGGGGAGCTGTTTTTT | CASSLGYGPNTGELFF
- | TRBJ2-7 | TRBV6-5 | once | TGTGCCAGCAGTGCTGAGTCCTACGAGCAGTACTTC | CASSAESYEQYF
TRBD1 | TRBJ2-1 | TRBV5-1 | - | TGCGCCAGCAGCTGGGGACAGGGGGGGAACAATGAGCAGTTCTTC | CASSWGQGGNNEQFF
TRBD2 | TRBJ2-5 | TRBV6-5 | - | TGTGCCAGCAGGCGGGGGGTTAGGGAGACCCAGTACTTC | CASRRGVRETQYF
TRBD2 | TRBJ2-3 | TRBV7-2 | - | TGTGCCAGCAGCACCCAGGGACTAGGAATGACAGATACGCAGTATTTT | CASSTQGLGMTDTQYF
- | TRBJ1-3 | TRBV7-9 | - | TGTGCCAGCAGTTTCGACAGATACTCTGGAAACACCATATATTTT | CASSFDRYSGNTIYF
- | TRBJ2-7 | TRBV5-5 | once | TGTGCCAGCAGCTTGACAGGGACCGTCTACGAGCAGTACTTC | CASSLTGTVYEQYF
TRBD2 | TRBJ2-7 | TRBV28 | - | TGTGCCAGCAGGCCACGGGCGGGAGGATCCTACGAGCAGTACTTC | CASRPRAGGSYEQYF
- | TRBJ2-6 | TRBV11-2 | - | TGTGCCAGCAGCTTAGGACTTGGCCCTGGGGCCAACGTCCTGACTTTC | CASSLGLGPGANVLTF
- | TRBJ2-1 | TRBV6-5 | - | TGTGCCAGCAGCGACAGGACTTCCTACAATGAGCAGTTCTTC | CASSDRTSYNEQFF
TRBD2 | TRBJ2-5 | TRBV9 | - | TGTGCCAGCAGCCCGGGACTAGCGGGAGGTCAAGAGACCCAGTACTTC | CASSPGLAGGQETQYF
- | TRBJ1-2 | TRBV6-1 | once | TGTGCCAGCATCGCAATTTGGCGAGGAAACTATGGCTACACCTTC | CASIAIWRGNYGYTF
TRBD1 | TRBJ2-7 | TRBV30 | - | TGTGCCTGGACTATGGACAGGGGAACCTTCTACGAGCAGTACTTC | CAWTMDRGTFYEQYF
TRBD1 | TRBJ2-3 | TRBV2 | - | TGTGCCAGCACCGAGGGACAGCGAGGCACAGATACGCAGTATTTT | CASTEGQRGTDTQYF
TRBD1 | TRBJ1-5 | TRBV6-1 | - | TGTGCCAGCAGTGAAGGGACAGGGTTTGGGCAGCCCCAGCATTTT | CASSEGTGFGQPQHF
- | TRBJ1-1 | TRBV27 | - | TGTGCCAGCAGTTTATCGAGAGAACAGGGTGGATCTTTCTTT | CASSLSREQGGSFF
- | TRBJ2-3 | TRBV19 | - | TGTGCCAGTAGCGCCGGGACTGCAACAGATACGCAGTATTTT | CASSAGTATDTQYF
- | TRBJ1-2 | TRBV7-9 | - | TGTGCCAGCAGCGAGGACAGTTTTAACTATGGCTACACCTTC | CASSEDSFNYGYTF
- | TRBJ2-1 | TRBV21-1 | many | TGTGCCAGCAGCAACTGCGGGAGTGTAGGTGAGCAGTTCTTC | CASSNCGSVGEQFF
TRBD1 | TRBJ1-4 | TRBV13 | once | TGTGCCAGCCGCGCATCGATGACAGGACAGGGGAGGGGGACTAATGAAAAACTGTTTTTT | CASRASMTGQGRGTNEKLFF